Below are 15 T cell receptor beta chains sequenced from a single sample in a study of beta chain features in type 1 diabetes (dated by TCRdb to the late 2010s). The receptor library was made with the immunoSEQ multiplex PCR assay. The entire amount of isolated RNA was reverse transcribed using the High Capacity cDNA Reverse Transcription Kit, so the sequenced TCRB transcripts were expressed ones. TCRdb holds this immuneACCESS table with in-frame rearrangements only. Some clones are missing; in checked studies, unresolved V genes explain under half, and the rest has no known cause. This sample holds fewer than 30,000 clones; about 70% were observed only once. The ten top clones hold about 2.2% of the sample. Sequenced material: Tregs from blood. The intended sense of this specimen's cell subset or site label: regulatory CD4+ T cells. Receptor source: a woman aged 40-49 years in good health.

In its sample, this clone was seen a few times. This chain links TRBV29-1 with TRBJ2-3; 9 nucleotides agree with TRBD2. CDR1 is SQVTM, CDR2 ANQGSEA, per germline. V was pared by 3 bases and J by 4 bases, with 5 bases of the junction left unmatched. This CDR3 has 14 residues. The CDR3 DNA follows: TGCAGCGTTGATGGAGCTAGCGGGGCAGATACGCAGTATTTT. The encoded protein is CSVDGASGADTQYF.

The chain couples TRBV23-1 to TRBJ2-1, with 11 bases aligning to TRBD1. TRBV23-1 is reported as an ORF; its role is uncertain. The CDR3 runs to 16 residues. V shed 4 bases and J 7 bases; nucleotides not matched to a gene: 9. The CDR3 nucleotides are TGCGCCAGCAGTCCGACCTTCGGACAGGGGGCTAATGAGCAGTTCTTC. Its protein product is CASSPTFGQGANEQFF.

The chain recombines TRBV6-1 with TRBJ2-5; D possibly corresponds to TRBD1 (6 bases). V lost 5 bases and J 2 bases, leaving 15 bases between the germline ends. There are 15 residues in the CDR3. Germline CDR1 MNHNS, CDR2 SASEGT. CDR3 DNA: TGTGCCAGCAGTTTTCGGACAGCCCTTCAAGAGACCCAGTACTTC. As protein: CASSFRTALQETQYF.

The V call is TRBV5-1, the J call TRBJ2-7; D may be TRBD1 (5 bases). Trimming shortened V by 7 bases and J by 2 bases, and 16 bases separated the two germline ends. The germline gives CDR1 SGHRS, CDR2 YFSETQ. The CDR3 consists of 14 residues. The CDR3 spells CASGRRLGAYEQYF. The CDR3, as DNA: TGCGCCAGCGGACGTAGGCTAGGGGCCTACGAGCAGTACTTC. The full variable domain, rest sourced from reference TRBV5-1 and TRBJ2-7, is KAGVTQTPRYLIKTRGQQVTLSCSPISGHRSVSWYQQTPGQGLQFLFEYFSETQRNKGNFPGRFSGRQFSNSRSEMNVSTLELGDSALYLCASGRRLGAYEQYFGPGTRLTVT.

The chain couples TRBV29-1 to TRBJ2-1; 8 bases map to TRBD2. After removal of 3 bases from V and 4 bases from J, the junction contained 23 bases not matched to a gene. Germline CDR1 and CDR2: SQVTM and ANQGSEA. The length of the CDR3 is 20 residues. CDR3 sequence reads: CSVDGGGLAAPGSLYNEQFF. In DNA form, the CDR3 reads TGCAGCGTTGACGGGGGGGGCTTAGCGGCACCCGGGTCTCTGTACAATGAGCAGTTCTTC.

A single count supports this clone. The V and J genes are TRBV5-1 and TRBJ1-4; D not resolved. The V and J ends lost 3 bases and 8 bases respectively, with 14 bases between them. Germline loops: CDR1 SGHRS, CDR2 YFSETQ. The CDR3 covers 14 residues. The CDR3 region is CASSSRSPGEKLFF. The CDR3 DNA reads TGCGCCAGCAGCTCCAGATCCCCAGGAGAAAAACTGTTTTTT.

This clone was found a few times. V is TRBV25-1 and J is TRBJ2-7, with 15 positions matching TRBD2. The ends lost 5 bases at V and 4 bases at J; junction bases unmatched: 3. Germline V gives CDR1 MGHDK, CDR2 SYGVNS. The CDR3 covers 15 residues. CDR3 amino acids: CASSPGLAGGYEQYF. The CDR3 coding sequence is TGTGCCAGCAGTCCGGGACTAGCGGGGGGATACGAGCAGTACTTC.

The V gene is TRBV10-3, the J gene TRBJ2-3; D perhaps matches TRBD2 (6 bases). The V and J ends lost 8 bases and 4 bases respectively, with 7 bases between them. CDR3 length equals 11 residues. Germline V gene sequence: CDR1 ENHRY, CDR2 SYGVKD. CDR3 coding DNA: TGTGCCATCGGCGGGGCAGATACGCAGTATTTT. Its translation is CAIGGADTQYF.

This chain joins TRBV2 and TRBJ2-6; D might be TRBD1 (6 bases). Trimming left V 5 bases short and J 2 bases short, with 7 bases between. The CDR3 contains 14 residues. The V gene's germline CDR1 is SNHLY and CDR2 FYNNEI. The CDR3 loop is CASSTGTGANVLTF. The CDR3 bases are TGTGCCAGCAGTACAGGGACTGGGGCCAACGTCCTGACTTTC. The variable domain in full, with the rest retrieved from reference TRBV2 and TRBJ2-6, is EPEVTQTPSHQVTQMGQEVILRCVPISNHLYFYWYRQILGQKVEFLVSFYNNEISEKSEIFDDQFSVERPDGSNFTLKIRSTKLEDSAMYFCASSTGTGANVLTFGAGSRLTVL.

The J gene is TRBJ2-5, the V gene TRBV7-9, with TRBD2 matching over 14 bases. This CDR3 has 17 residues. With V trimmed by 5 bases and J by 0 bases, 5 bases remained unmatched. Looked up from germline, CDR1 is SEHNR and CDR2 is FQNEAQ (reference sequence). The CDR3 nucleotides are TGTGCCAGCAGCAGGGGACTAGCGGGGGCCCACCAAGAGACCCAGTACTTC. It specifies CASSRGLAGAHQETQYF. Complete variable domain (other parts from reference TRBV7-9 and TRBJ2-5): DTGVSQNPRHKITKRGQNVTFRCDPISEHNRLYWYRQTLGQGPEFLTYFQNEAQLEKSRLLSDRFSAERPKGSFSTLEIQRTEQGDSAMYLCASSRGLAGAHQETQYFGPGTRLLVL.

The chain has TRBV6-1 and TRBJ1-1, with TRBD1 identical over 11 bases. Germline V gene data show CDR1 as MNHNS and CDR2 as SASEGT. Trimming removed 1 base from V and 6 bases from J; junction bases left unmatched: 13. This CDR3 is 18 amino acids long. This CDR3 reads CASSEDPWGTGGRAEAFF. The CDR3 DNA reads as TGTGCCAGCAGTGAAGATCCCTGGGGGACAGGGGGGAGGGCTGAAGCTTTCTTT.

This clone was counted once. The gene calls are TRBV7-8 and TRBJ2-7, with TRBD1 matching 7 bases. The CDR3 length is 15 residues. Germline lookup yields CDR1 SGHVS and CDR2 FQNEAQ. V lost 1 base and J lost 1; bases outside the gene matches: 4. The CDR3 DNA follows: TGTGCCAGCAGCTTAGTACAACAGGGGTCCTACGAGCAGTACTTC. Translation: CASSLVQQGSYEQYF.

The chain recombines TRBV18 with TRBJ2-4, with TRBD1 matching 7 bases. The V gene's germline CDR1 is KGHSH and CDR2 LQKENI. This CDR3 contains 13 residues. Trimming removed 2 bases from V and 8 bases from J; junction bases left unmatched: 3. CDR3 bases: TGTGCCAGCTCACCAGGGCAGGGGGACATTCAGTACTTC. Amino acid sequence: CASSPGQGDIQYF. The variable domain in full, completed from reference TRBV18 and TRBJ2-4, reads NAGVMQNPRHLVRRRGQEARLRCSPMKGHSHVYWYRQLPEEGLKFMVYLQKENIIDESGMPKERFSAEFPKEGPSILRIQQVVRGDSAAYFCASSPGQGDIQYFGAGTRLSVL.

The chain couples TRBV19 to TRBJ2-7, with TRBD1 identical over 8 bases. V shed 4 bases, J shed 6 bases, and the junction held 5 bases outside the gene matches. The length of the CDR3 is 13 residues. The V gene's germline CDR1 is LNHDA and CDR2 SQIVND (reference sequence). The DNA of the CDR3 is TGTGCCAGTAGTAGGGGACAGGAGTCCGAGCAGTACTTC. As protein: CASSRGQESEQYF.

V is TRBV4-3 and J is TRBJ1-4; 7 nucleotides agree with TRBD1. Germline V gene data show CDR1 as LGHNA and CDR2 as YSLEER. V gave up 4 bases and J gave up 3 bases; unmatched junction bases: 8. There are 16 residues in the CDR3. The CDR3 protein is CASSPRPGTANEKLFF. CDR3 bases: TGCGCCAGCAGCCCACGACCCGGGACAGCTAATGAAAAACTGTTTTTT.